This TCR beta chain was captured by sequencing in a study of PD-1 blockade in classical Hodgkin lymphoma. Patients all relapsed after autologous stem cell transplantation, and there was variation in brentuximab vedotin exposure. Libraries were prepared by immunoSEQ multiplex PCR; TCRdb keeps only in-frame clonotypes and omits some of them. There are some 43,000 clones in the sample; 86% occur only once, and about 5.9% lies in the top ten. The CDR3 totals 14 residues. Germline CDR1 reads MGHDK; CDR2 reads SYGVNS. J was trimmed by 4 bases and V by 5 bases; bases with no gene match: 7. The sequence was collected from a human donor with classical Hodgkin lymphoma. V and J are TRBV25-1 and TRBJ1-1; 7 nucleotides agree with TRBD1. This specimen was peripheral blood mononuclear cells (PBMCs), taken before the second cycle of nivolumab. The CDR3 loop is CASSIQGSITEAFF. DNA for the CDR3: TGTGCCAGCAGTATACAGGGGAGTATCACTGAAGCTTTCTTT.